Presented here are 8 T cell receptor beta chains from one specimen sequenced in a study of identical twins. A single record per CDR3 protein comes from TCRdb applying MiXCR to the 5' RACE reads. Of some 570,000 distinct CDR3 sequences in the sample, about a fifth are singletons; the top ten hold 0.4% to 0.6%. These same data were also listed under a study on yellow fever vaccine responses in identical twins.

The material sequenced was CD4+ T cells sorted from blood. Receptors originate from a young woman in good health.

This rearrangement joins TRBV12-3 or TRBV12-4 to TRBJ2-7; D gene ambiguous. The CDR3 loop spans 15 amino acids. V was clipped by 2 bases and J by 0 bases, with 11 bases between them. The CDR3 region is CASSLSTLSSYEQYF. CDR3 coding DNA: TGTGCCAGCAGTTTATCGACATTGAGCTCCTACGAGCAGTACTTC.

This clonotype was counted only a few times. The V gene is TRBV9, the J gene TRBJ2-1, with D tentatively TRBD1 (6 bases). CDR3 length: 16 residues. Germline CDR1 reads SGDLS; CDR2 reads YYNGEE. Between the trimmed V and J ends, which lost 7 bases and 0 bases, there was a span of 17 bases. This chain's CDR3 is CASHPGQLSSYNEQFF. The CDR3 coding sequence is TGTGCCAGCCACCCGGGACAACTAAGCTCCTACAATGAGCAGTTCTTC.

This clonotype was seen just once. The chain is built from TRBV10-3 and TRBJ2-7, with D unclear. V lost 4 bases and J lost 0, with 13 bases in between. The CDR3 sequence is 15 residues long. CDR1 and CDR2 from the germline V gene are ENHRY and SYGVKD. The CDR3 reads CAISVRLASSYEQYF. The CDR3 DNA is TGTGCCATCAGTGTGAGGTTAGCTTCCTCCTACGAGCAGTACTTC.

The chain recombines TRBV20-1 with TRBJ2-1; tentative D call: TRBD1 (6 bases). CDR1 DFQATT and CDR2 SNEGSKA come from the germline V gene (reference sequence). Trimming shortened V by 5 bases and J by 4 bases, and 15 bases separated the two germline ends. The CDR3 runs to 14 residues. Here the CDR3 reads CSAYLLGQYNEQFF. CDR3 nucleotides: TGCAGTGCTTACTTACTAGGACAGTACAATGAGCAGTTCTTC.

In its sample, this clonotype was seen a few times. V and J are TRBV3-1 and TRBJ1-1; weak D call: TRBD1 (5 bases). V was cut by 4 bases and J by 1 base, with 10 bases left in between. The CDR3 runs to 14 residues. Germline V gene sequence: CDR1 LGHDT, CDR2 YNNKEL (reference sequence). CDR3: CASSPGPKNTEAFF. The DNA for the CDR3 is TGTGCCAGCAGCCCGGGACCAAAGAACACTGAAGCTTTCTTT.

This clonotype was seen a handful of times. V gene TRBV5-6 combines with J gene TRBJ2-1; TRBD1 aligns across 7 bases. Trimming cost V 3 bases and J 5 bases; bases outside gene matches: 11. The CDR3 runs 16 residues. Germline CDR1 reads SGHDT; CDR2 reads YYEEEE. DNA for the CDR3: TGTGCCAGCAGCTGGATAGACAGGGTCGGCCACAATGAGCAGTTCTTC. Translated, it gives CASSWIDRVGHNEQFF.

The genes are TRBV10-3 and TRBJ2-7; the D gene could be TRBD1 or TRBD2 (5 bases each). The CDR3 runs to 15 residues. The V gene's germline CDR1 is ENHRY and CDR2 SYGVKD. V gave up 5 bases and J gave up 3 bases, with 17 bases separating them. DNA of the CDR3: TGTGCCATCAGTTCCCTCGAGGGGCGGTACTACGAGCAGTACTTC. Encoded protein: CAISSLEGRYYEQYF.

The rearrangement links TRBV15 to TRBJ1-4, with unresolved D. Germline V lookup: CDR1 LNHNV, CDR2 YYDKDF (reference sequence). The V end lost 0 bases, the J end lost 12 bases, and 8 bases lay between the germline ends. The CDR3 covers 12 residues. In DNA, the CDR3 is TGTGCCACCAGCAGAGATCCGGAGGAACTGTTTTTT. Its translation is CATSRDPEELFF.